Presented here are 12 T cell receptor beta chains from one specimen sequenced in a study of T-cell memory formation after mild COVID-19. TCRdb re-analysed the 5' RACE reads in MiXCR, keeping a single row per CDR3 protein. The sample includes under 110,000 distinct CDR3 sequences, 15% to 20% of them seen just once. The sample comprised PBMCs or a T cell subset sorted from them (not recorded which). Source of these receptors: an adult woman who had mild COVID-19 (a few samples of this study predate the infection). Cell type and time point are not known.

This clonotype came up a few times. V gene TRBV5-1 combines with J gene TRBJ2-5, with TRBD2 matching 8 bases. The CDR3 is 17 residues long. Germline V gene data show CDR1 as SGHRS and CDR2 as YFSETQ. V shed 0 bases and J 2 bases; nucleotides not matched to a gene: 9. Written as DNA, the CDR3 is TGCGCCAGCAGCTTGGCCTTTCAACTAGCGGATCAAGAGACCCAGTACTTC. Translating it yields CASSLAFQLADQETQYF.

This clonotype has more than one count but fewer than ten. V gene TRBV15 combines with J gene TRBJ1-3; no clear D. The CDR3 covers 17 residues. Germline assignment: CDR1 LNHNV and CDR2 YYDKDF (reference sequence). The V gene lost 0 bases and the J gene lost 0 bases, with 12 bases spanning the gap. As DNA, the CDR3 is TGTGCCACCAGCAGAGATGGCAGCCTAACCTCTGGAAACACCATATATTTT. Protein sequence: CATSRDGSLTSGNTIYF.

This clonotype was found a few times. This chain's CDR3 is CASSPGEGNEQFF. DNA of the CDR3: TGTGCCAGCTCACCGGGGGAGGGCAATGAGCAGTTCTTC. The J gene is TRBJ2-1, the V gene TRBV18; 7 bases agree with TRBD2. J was trimmed by 6 bases and V by 3 bases; bases with no gene match: 2. Germline CDR1 and CDR2: KGHSH and LQKENI. The CDR3 consists of 13 residues. Using reference TRBV18 and TRBJ2-1 for the parts outside the CDR3, the full variable domain is NAGVMQNPRHLVRRRGQEARLRCSPMKGHSHVYWYRQLPEEGLKFMVYLQKENIIDESGMPKERFSAEFPKEGPSILRIQQVVRGDSAAYFCASSPGEGNEQFFGPGTRLTVL.

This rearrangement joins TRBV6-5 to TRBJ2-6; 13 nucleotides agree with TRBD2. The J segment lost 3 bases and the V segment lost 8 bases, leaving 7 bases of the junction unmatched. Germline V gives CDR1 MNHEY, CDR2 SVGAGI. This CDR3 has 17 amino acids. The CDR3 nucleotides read TGTGCCAGCGTAGGACTAGCGGGAGATGTTGGGGCCAACGTCCTGACTTTC. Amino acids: CASVGLAGDVGANVLTF.

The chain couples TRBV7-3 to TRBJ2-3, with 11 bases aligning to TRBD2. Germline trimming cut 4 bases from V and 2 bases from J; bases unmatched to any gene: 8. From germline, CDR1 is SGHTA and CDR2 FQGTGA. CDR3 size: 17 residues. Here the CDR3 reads CASSSHLAGGATDTQYF. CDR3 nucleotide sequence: TGTGCCAGCAGCTCCCACTTAGCGGGGGGGGCCACAGATACGCAGTATTTT.

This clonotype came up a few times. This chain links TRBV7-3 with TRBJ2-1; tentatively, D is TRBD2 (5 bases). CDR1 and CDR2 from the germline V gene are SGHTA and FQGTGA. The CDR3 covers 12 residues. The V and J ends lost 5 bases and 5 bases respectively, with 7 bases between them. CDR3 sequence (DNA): TGTGCCAGCAGCGGACTCAACAATGAGCAGTTCTTC. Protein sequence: CASSGLNNEQFF.

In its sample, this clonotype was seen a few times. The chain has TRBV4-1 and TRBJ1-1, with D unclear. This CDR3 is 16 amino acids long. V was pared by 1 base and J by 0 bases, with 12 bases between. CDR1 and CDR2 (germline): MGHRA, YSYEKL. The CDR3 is CASSQGGSLMNTEAFF. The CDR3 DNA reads TGCGCCAGCAGCCAAGGGGGTTCTCTCATGAACACTGAAGCTTTCTTT.

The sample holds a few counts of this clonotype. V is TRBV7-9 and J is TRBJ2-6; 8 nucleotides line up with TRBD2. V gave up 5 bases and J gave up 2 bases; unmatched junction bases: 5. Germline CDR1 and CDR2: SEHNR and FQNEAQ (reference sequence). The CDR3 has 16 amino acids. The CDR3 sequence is CASSPTGGAGANVLTF. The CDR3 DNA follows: TGTGCCAGCAGCCCCACGGGGGGGGCTGGGGCCAACGTCCTGACTTTC.

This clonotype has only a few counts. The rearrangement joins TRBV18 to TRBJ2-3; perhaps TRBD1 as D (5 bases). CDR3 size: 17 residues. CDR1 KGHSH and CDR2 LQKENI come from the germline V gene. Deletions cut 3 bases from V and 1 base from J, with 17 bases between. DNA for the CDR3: TGTGCCAGCTCACCTATGACAGCTTCTCCCGGCACAGATACGCAGTATTTT. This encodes CASSPMTASPGTDTQYF.

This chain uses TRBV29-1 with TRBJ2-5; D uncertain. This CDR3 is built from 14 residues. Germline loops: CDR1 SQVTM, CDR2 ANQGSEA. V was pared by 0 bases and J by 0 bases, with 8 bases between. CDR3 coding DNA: TGCAGCGTTGAAGATGACGGATACCAAGAGACCCAGTACTTC. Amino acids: CSVEDDGYQETQYF.

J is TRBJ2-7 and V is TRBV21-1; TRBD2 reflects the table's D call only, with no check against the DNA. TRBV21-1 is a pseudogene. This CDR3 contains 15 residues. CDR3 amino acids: CASSKAALAEYEQYF. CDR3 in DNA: TGTGCCAGCAGCAAAGCGGCACTAGCGGAATACGAGCAGTACTTC.

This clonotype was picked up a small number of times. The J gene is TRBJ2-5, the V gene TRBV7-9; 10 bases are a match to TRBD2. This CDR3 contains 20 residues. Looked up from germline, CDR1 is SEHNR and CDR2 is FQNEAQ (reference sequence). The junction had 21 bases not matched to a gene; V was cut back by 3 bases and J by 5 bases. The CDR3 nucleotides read TGTGCCAGCAGCTTTTGGCGATGGGAACTAGCGGGAACTCACGCCGAGACCCAGTACTTC. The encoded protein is CASSFWRWELAGTHAETQYF.